The T cell receptor beta chain described here comes from a study of blood T cell repertoires in COVID-19. The overall study: From T cells, B-cell-depleted T cells, or PBMCs came the material, which was cDNA or gDNA.

CDR1 and CDR2 (germline): MNHEY, SMNVEV (reference sequence). V lost 3 bases and J lost 4, with 13 bases in between. The CDR3 extends over 14 amino acids. Original handling: Scientists estimated how many nucleated cells there were by amplifying reference gene primers. Repertoires were generated with immunoSEQ multiplex PCR, while TCRdb's copy carries only in-frame clones and drops some. The D gene and trimming were derived from the DNA, and the V and J assignments and clone size from that table. The sample has around 75,000 clones; approximately 90% are singletons. The chain couples TRBV27 to TRBJ2-7, with a possible D match to TRBD1 (5 bases). The sequenced sample consisted of peripheral blood. The sequence was obtained from a human donor in a cohort sampled during active COVID-19. CDR3 in amino acids: CASSFEGARYEQYF. CDR3 DNA: TGTGCCAGCAGTTTTGAAGGGGCGCGATACGAGCAGTACTTC.